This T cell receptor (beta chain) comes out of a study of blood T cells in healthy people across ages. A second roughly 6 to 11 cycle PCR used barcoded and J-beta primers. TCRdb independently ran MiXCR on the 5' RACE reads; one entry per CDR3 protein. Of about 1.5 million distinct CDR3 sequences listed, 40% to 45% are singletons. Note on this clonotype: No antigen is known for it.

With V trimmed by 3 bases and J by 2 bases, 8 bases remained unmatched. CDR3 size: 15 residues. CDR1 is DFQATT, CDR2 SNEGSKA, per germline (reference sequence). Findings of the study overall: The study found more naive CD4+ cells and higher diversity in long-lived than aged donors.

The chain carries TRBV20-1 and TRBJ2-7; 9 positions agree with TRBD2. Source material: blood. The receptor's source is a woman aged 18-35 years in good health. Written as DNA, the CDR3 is TGCAGTGCTAGGGGGGGACTAGCACGGACCTACGAGCAGTACTTC. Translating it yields CSARGGLARTYEQYF.